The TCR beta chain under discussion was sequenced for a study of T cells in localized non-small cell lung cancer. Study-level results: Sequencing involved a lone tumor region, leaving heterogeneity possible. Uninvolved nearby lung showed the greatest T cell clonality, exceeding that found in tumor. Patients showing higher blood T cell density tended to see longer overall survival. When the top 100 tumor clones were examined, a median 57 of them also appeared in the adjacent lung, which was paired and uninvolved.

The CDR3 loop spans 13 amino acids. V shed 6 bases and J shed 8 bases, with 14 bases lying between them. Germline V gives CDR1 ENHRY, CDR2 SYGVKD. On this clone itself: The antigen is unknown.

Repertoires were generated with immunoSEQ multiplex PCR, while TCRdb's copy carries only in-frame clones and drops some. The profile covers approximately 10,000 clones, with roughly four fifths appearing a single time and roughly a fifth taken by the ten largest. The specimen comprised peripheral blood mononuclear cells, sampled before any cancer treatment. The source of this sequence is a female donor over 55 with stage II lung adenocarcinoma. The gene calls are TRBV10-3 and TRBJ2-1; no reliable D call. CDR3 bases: TGTGCCATCAGGAAGCTGGGTATCGATGAGCAGTTCTTC. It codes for CAIRKLGIDEQFF.